The 10 T cell receptor beta chains reported below all come from one sample, sequenced in a study of blood T cells in healthy people across ages (dated by TCRdb to between 2015 and 2017). The method behind the library was 5' RACE. The instrument was an Illumina HiSeq 2500. The second PCR ran for about 6 to 12 cycles and used a J-beta primer mix along with a sample-barcoded 5' primer. TCRdb ran its own pipeline on the public reads, namely fastp trimming at Q25 and MiXCR clone calling, and kept in-frame beta chains. Rows with a matching CDR3 protein are joined into one entry that keeps the most common DNA and genes. The table for this sample lists approximately 820,000 distinct CDR3 sequences; 44% of them were counted only once. The ten largest clones take up under 20% of the sample. The sequenced material came from blood. All receptors derive from a man in his sixties in good health.

Only a few counts were recorded for this clonotype. This chain links TRBV29-1 with TRBJ1-1; D unclear. The length of the CDR3 is 14 residues. CDR1 and CDR2 from the germline V gene are SQVTM and ANQGSEA. Trimming removed 4 bases at V and 0 bases at J, with 12 bases between. The CDR3 DNA reads TGCAGCGTTGTCCCCCGGACCCTGAACACTGAAGCTTTCTTT. Translating gives CSVVPRTLNTEAFF.

V and J are TRBV7-9 and TRBJ2-3, with 7 bases fitting TRBD2. CDR1 SEHNR and CDR2 FQNEAQ come from the germline V gene (reference sequence). The junction had 11 bases not matched to a gene; V was cut back by 5 bases and J by 0 bases. The CDR3 spans 17 residues. The CDR3 is CASSPRGGGTSTDTQYF. As DNA, the CDR3 is TGTGCCAGCAGCCCCCGCGGGGGAGGGACTAGCACAGATACGCAGTATTTT.

Only a few counts were recorded for this clonotype. The gene calls are TRBV21-1 and TRBJ2-5; the DNA was not used to check the table's D call, TRBD1. TRBV21-1 is annotated as a pseudogene. The CDR3 is made up of 14 amino acids. DNA of the CDR3: TGTGCCAGGATACAGGCACAAGGTGGAGAGACCCAGTACTTC. Protein: CARIQAQGGETQYF.

This clonotype appeared a few times. One junction end disagrees with the germline gene, perhaps due to a read error. J is TRBJ2-5 and V is TRBV6-5; the match to TRBD2 covers 14 bases. The germline V gene encodes CDR1 MNHEY and CDR2 SVGAGI. CDR3 length equals 18 residues. This CDR3 is CASSYLGLAGALGETQYF. The CDR3 DNA reads TGTGCTAGCAGTTACTTGGGACTAGCGGGGGCCCTTGGAGAGACCCAGTACTTC.

The CDR3 spells CASSIMRQEQYF. CDR3 nucleotides: TGTGCCAGCAGCATAATGCGCCAGGAGCAGTACTTC. J is TRBJ2-7 and V is TRBV7-2; D remains ambiguous. V lost 5 bases and J lost 7, with 12 bases in between. The CDR3 spans 12 residues. Germline V gives CDR1 SGHTA, CDR2 FQGNSA.

CDR3 loop: CSVEEAVSEAFF. The CDR3 DNA reads TGCAGCGTTGAGGAGGCGGTCAGTGAAGCTTTCTTT. The chain joins TRBV29-1 to TRBJ1-1; D unclear. V gave up 3 bases and J gave up 7 bases, with 12 bases separating them. The CDR3 has 12 amino acids. Germline V lookup: CDR1 SQVTM, CDR2 ANQGSEA.

This clonotype was seen a single time. The chain couples TRBV6-2 or TRBV6-3 to TRBJ2-7; D might be TRBD1 (5 bases). This CDR3 spans 15 amino acids. CDR1 and CDR2 from the germline V gene are MNHEY and SVGEGT. The germline V and J ends were trimmed by 3 bases and 2 bases, with 14 bases remaining between them. This CDR3 reads CASSYYLDSTYEQYF. In DNA form, the CDR3 reads TGTGCCAGCAGTTATTACCTCGACAGCACCTACGAGCAGTACTTC.

This clonotype has a single count. A read error may explain this, as a much larger clone is one base away. This chain links TRBV27 with TRBJ1-2, with 11 bases fitting TRBD1. Germline CDR1 is MNHEY and CDR2 is SMNVEV (reference sequence). This CDR3 is 15 amino acids long. The CDR3 region is CAGSLRTGGGYGYTF. As DNA, the CDR3 is TGTGCCGGCAGTTTACGGACAGGGGGCGGCTATGGCTACACCTTC.

The V gene is TRBV28, the J gene TRBJ2-7; D remains ambiguous. The CDR3 is 15 residues long. V was shortened by 8 bases and J by 2 bases, with 19 bases between the two germline ends. Germline lookup yields CDR1 MDHEN and CDR2 SYDVKM. The CDR3 DNA reads as TGTGCCAGCGCTAAACTTGAGGCAATAGCCTACGAGCAGTACTTC. Its translation: CASAKLEAIAYEQYF.

V and J are TRBV3-1 and TRBJ2-5, with 7 bases fitting TRBD2. The CDR3 runs to 14 residues. Germline V CDR1 and CDR2: LGHDT, YNNKEL (reference sequence). V lost 3 bases and J lost 4; bases outside the gene matches: 5. CDR3 sequence (DNA): TGTGCCAGCAGCCATAGACTAGCAAGAGAGACCCAGTACTTC. Its translation: CASSHRLARETQYF.